The text below deals with one T cell receptor (beta chain). Tumor samples were obtained before definitive surgery or chemotherapy. The table came from immunoSEQ multiplex PCR; TCRdb's copy has only in-frame clones and leaves some out. Here the sample spans about 4,700 clones, roughly two thirds being singletons. V shed 4 bases, J shed 0 bases, and the junction held 3 bases outside the gene matches. CDR3 length: 14 amino acids. Germline V gene sequence: CDR1 SGHRS, CDR2 YFSETQ. These data belong to a study of high-grade serous ovarian cancer treatment subgroups. In the study overall: Each sample yielded on average roughly 8,200 unique TCR beta rearrangements from some 15,000 reads.

This TCR came from a human donor with high-grade serous ovarian cancer. The specimen sequenced was tumor tissue. The gene calls are TRBV5-1 and TRBJ1-1; 7 bases fit TRBD1. The CDR3 loop is CASSAGGLNTEAFF. CDR3 in DNA: TGCGCCAGCAGCGCAGGGGGGTTGAACACTGAAGCTTTCTTT.